Listed below are T cell receptor beta chains from one sample, sequenced in a study of blood T cell repertoires in COVID-19. The assay was immunoSEQ multiplex PCR, and TCRdb's table has in-frame clones only and misses some. The table lists roughly 250,000 clones, more than 70% of them singletons. Sequences were obtained from PBMCs or T cells enriched from blood (not recorded which). Every receptor here comes from a woman aged 40 to 50 with acute COVID-19. CDR3s include the opening cysteine and the closing phenylalanine or tryptophan.

V	J	CDR3
TRBV28	TRBJ2-7	CASISAGVIYEQYF
TRBV20-1	TRBJ2-2	CCGANTGELFF
TRBV7-9	TRBJ1-2	CAAGQGLGGYTF
TRBV7-9	TRBJ2-3	CASSLVFLGTDTQYF
TRBV30	TRBJ1-1	CAWRRRRGNTEAFF
TRBV6-2/TRBV6-3	TRBJ2-5	CASSYPAGLAGAQETQYF
TRBV24-1	TRBJ2-1	CATSAPDSGTYNEQFF
TRBV7-8	TRBJ1-6	CASRWDRAGVRSPLHF
TRBV27	TRBJ1-6	CASTPWGRGHSPLHF
TRBV7-2	TRBJ1-3	CASSLDRGVGNTIYF